This TCR beta chain was found in a study of cytomegalovirus exposure and HLA in healthy donors. Study-level findings and limits: Investigators reported fewer than 200 TCR beta chains as tied to cytomegalovirus.

PCR amplification relied on 60 Vbeta primers (plus 13 Jbeta primers). The repertoire was sequenced with immunoSEQ multiplex PCR; TCRdb's copy has only in-frame clones and lacks some. The sample includes around 190,000 clones, approximately 70% seen only once; the top ten take less than 4%. The V gene lost 8 bases and the J gene lost 0 bases, with 6 bases spanning the gap. The CDR3 is 12 residues long. Germline CDR1 SNHLY, CDR2 FYNNEI. Concerning this clone: What it recognizes is unknown.

What was sequenced was PBMCs. The chain uses TRBV2 and TRBJ2-3; weak D call: TRBD2 (6 bases). This receptor was taken from a woman under 40 in good health and CMV-seropositive. Here the CDR3 reads CASGGSTDTQYF. CDR3 DNA: TGTGCCAGCGGAGGGAGCACAGATACGCAGTATTTT. Together with reference TRBV2 and TRBJ2-3, the CDR3 gives the full variable domain: EPEVTQTPSHQVTQMGQEVILRCVPISNHLYFYWYRQILGQKVEFLVSFYNNEISEKSEIFDDQFSVERPDGSNFTLKIRSTKLEDSAMYFCASGGSTDTQYFGPGTRLTVL.